These T cell receptor beta chains were read from a single sample in a study of long-term antiretroviral therapy in people with HIV. Assay: immunoSEQ multiplex PCR; the TCRdb copy retains only in-frame clones and omits some. The table has 20,000 to 25,000 clones, about 88% seen once; the top ten hold 6% to 6.5%. The sample here was unsorted PBMCs, taken 0.6 years after starting antiretroviral therapy. These receptor sequences come from a man aged 55 to 70 with HIV. The CDR3 runs from the conserved cysteine through the conserved F or W. D genes are given only for firm matches. Where a row states a size, it is once, few, many or the class of an expanded clone; other rows omit it.

j_call: TRBJ2-3
clone_size: -
d_call: -
v_call: TRBV9
cdr3_aa: CASSGGPGAGTRLTDTQYF
cdr3_nt: TGTGCCAGCAGCGGAGGCCCGGGAGCCGGGACACGCCTCACAGATACGCAGTATTTT

j_call: TRBJ2-7
clone_size: once
d_call: TRBD2
v_call: TRBV7-9
cdr3_aa: CASSYSTSGGAPYEQYF
cdr3_nt: TGTGCCAGCAGCTATTCTACTAGCGGGGGGGCCCCCTACGAGCAGTACTTC

j_call: TRBJ2-2
clone_size: -
d_call: TRBD2
v_call: TRBV9
cdr3_aa: CASSVGLAGGRMDTGELFF
cdr3_nt: TGTGCCAGCAGCGTAGGACTAGCGGGGGGGCGTATGGACACCGGGGAGCTGTTTTTT

j_call: TRBJ2-7
clone_size: few
d_call: TRBD1
v_call: TRBV28
cdr3_aa: CASSSGQGADEQYF
cdr3_nt: TGTGCCAGCAGCTCCGGACAGGGGGCCGACGAGCAGTACTTC

j_call: TRBJ2-2
clone_size: once
d_call: -
v_call: TRBV5-5
cdr3_aa: CASSLGQFANTGELFF
cdr3_nt: TGTGCCAGCAGCTTGGGGCAGTTTGCGAACACCGGGGAGCTGTTTTTT

j_call: TRBJ2-7
clone_size: -
d_call: -
v_call: TRBV7-9
cdr3_aa: CASSGAKQPYEQYF
cdr3_nt: TGTGCCAGCAGCGGGGCAAAGCAGCCCTACGAGCAGTACTTC

j_call: TRBJ1-1
clone_size: -
d_call: -
v_call: TRBV5-8
cdr3_aa: CASSRPPTGMNTEAFF
cdr3_nt: TGTGCCAGCAGCCGTCCCCCCACAGGGATGAACACTGAAGCTTTCTTT

j_call: TRBJ1-6
clone_size: -
d_call: -
v_call: TRBV30
cdr3_aa: CAWSSDRTNSPLHF
cdr3_nt: TGTGCCTGGAGTAGTGACAGGACGAATTCACCCCTCCACTTT

j_call: TRBJ2-2
clone_size: -
d_call: TRBD2
v_call: TRBV7-3
cdr3_aa: CASSPSGGVAGELFF
cdr3_nt: TGTGCCAGCAGCCCGAGCGGGGGGGTGGCCGGGGAGCTGTTTTTT

j_call: TRBJ2-7
clone_size: -
d_call: -
v_call: TRBV6-1
cdr3_aa: CASSDTARYEQYF
cdr3_nt: TGTGCCAGCAGTGACACGGCCAGATACGAGCAGTACTTC

j_call: TRBJ2-7
clone_size: -
d_call: -
v_call: TRBV18
cdr3_aa: CASSPPSADSSYEQYF
cdr3_nt: TGTGCCAGCTCACCACCGAGTGCAGACAGCTCCTACGAGCAGTACTTC

j_call: TRBJ2-7
clone_size: -
d_call: -
v_call: TRBV5-5
cdr3_aa: CASSRTGNSYEQYF
cdr3_nt: TGTGCCAGCAGCCGCACAGGGAACTCCTACGAGCAGTACTTC

j_call: TRBJ2-7
clone_size: -
d_call: TRBD1
v_call: TRBV4-2
cdr3_aa: CASSQGDRGREEQYF
cdr3_nt: TGTGCCAGCAGCCAGGGGGACAGGGGCCGGGAAGAGCAGTACTTC

j_call: TRBJ1-3
clone_size: -
d_call: -
v_call: TRBV5-4
cdr3_aa: CASSGGGAGGNTIYF
cdr3_nt: TGTGCCAGCAGCGGAGGGGGGGCTGGGGGAAACACCATATATTTT

j_call: TRBJ2-2
clone_size: -
d_call: TRBD1
v_call: TRBV10-2
cdr3_aa: CASSGRTGGENTGELFF
cdr3_nt: TGCGCCAGCAGTGGGCGGACAGGGGGCGAAAACACCGGGGAGCTGTTTTTT

j_call: TRBJ1-2
clone_size: few
d_call: -
v_call: TRBV10-3
cdr3_aa: CAIRDPTNYGYTF
cdr3_nt: TGTGCCATCAGGGACCCTACCAACTATGGCTACACCTTC

j_call: TRBJ1-2
clone_size: -
d_call: -
v_call: TRBV6-5
cdr3_aa: CASSYSATSIGYTF
cdr3_nt: TGTGCCAGCAGTTACTCAGCTACCTCTATCGGCTACACCTTC

j_call: TRBJ1-1
clone_size: -
d_call: -
v_call: TRBV7-6
cdr3_aa: CASSLDGDTEAFF
cdr3_nt: TGTGCCAGCAGCTTAGATGGAGACACTGAAGCTTTCTTT

j_call: TRBJ2-7
clone_size: once
d_call: -
v_call: TRBV6-6
cdr3_aa: CASRELSSYEQYF
cdr3_nt: TGTGCCAGCAGAGAGTTGAGCTCCTACGAGCAGTACTTC

j_call: TRBJ1-6
clone_size: -
d_call: -
v_call: TRBV19
cdr3_aa: CASRGEVEDFYNSPLHF
cdr3_nt: TGTGCCAGTAGGGGGGAAGTCGAGGACTTCTATAATTCACCCCTCCACTTT

j_call: TRBJ2-1
clone_size: -
d_call: -
v_call: TRBV7-3
cdr3_aa: CASSLSAGRRNEQFF
cdr3_nt: TGTGCCAGCAGCTTATCTGCGGGACGGAGGAATGAGCAGTTCTTC

j_call: TRBJ2-1
clone_size: -
d_call: TRBD2
v_call: TRBV5-5
cdr3_aa: CASSWGLARNNEQFF
cdr3_nt: TGTGCCAGCAGCTGGGGACTAGCGAGGAACAATGAGCAGTTCTTC

j_call: TRBJ2-1
clone_size: -
d_call: -
v_call: TRBV10-3
cdr3_aa: CAISGRALNEQFF
cdr3_nt: TGTGCCATCAGTGGAAGGGCGTTGAATGAGCAGTTCTTC

j_call: TRBJ2-7
clone_size: -
d_call: TRBD1
v_call: TRBV9
cdr3_aa: CASSVGQGPYEQYF
cdr3_nt: TGTGCCAGCAGCGTTGGACAGGGCCCCTACGAGCAGTACTTC

j_call: TRBJ1-1
clone_size: -
d_call: -
v_call: TRBV9
cdr3_aa: CASSVQGIGTEAFF
cdr3_nt: TGTGCCAGCAGCGTACAGGGGATCGGCACTGAAGCTTTCTTT

j_call: TRBJ2-3
clone_size: -
d_call: -
v_call: TRBV5-4
cdr3_aa: CASSVGQLSRGDLGTQYF
cdr3_nt: TGTGCCAGCAGCGTGGGACAGCTCTCGCGGGGGGATCTCGGTACGCAGTATTTT

j_call: TRBJ2-5
clone_size: once
d_call: -
v_call: TRBV5-1
cdr3_aa: CASSAPGASQETQYF
cdr3_nt: TGCGCCAGCAGCGCCCCCGGGGCGTCCCAAGAGACCCAGTACTTC

j_call: TRBJ2-2
clone_size: -
d_call: -
v_call: TRBV9
cdr3_aa: CASSVLRGGSTGELFF
cdr3_nt: TGTGCCAGCAGCGTTTTAAGGGGGGGAAGCACCGGGGAGCTGTTTTTT

j_call: TRBJ2-3
clone_size: once
d_call: TRBD1
v_call: TRBV11-2
cdr3_aa: CASSLQGVGTDTQYF
cdr3_nt: TGTGCCAGCAGCTTACAGGGGGTGGGCACAGATACGCAGTATTTT

j_call: TRBJ1-1
clone_size: -
d_call: -
v_call: TRBV18
cdr3_aa: CASSPRGNGEAFF
cdr3_nt: TGTGCCAGCTCACCGAGGGGGAACGGTGAAGCTTTCTTT